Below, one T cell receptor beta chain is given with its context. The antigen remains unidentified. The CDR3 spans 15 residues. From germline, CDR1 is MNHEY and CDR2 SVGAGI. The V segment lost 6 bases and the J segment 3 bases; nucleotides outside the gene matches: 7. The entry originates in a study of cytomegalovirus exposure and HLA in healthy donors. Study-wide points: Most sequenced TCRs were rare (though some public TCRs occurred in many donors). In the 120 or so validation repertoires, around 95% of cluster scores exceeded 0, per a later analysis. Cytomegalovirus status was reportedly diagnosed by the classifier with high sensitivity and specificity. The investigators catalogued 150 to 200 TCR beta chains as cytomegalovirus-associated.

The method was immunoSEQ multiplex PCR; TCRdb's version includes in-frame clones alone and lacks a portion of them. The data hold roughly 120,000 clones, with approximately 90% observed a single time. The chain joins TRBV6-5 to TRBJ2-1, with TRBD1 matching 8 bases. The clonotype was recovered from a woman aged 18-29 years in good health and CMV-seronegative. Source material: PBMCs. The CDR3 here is CASRRTGNNYNEQFF. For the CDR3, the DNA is TGTGCCAGCAGACGGACAGGGAACAACTACAATGAGCAGTTCTTC.